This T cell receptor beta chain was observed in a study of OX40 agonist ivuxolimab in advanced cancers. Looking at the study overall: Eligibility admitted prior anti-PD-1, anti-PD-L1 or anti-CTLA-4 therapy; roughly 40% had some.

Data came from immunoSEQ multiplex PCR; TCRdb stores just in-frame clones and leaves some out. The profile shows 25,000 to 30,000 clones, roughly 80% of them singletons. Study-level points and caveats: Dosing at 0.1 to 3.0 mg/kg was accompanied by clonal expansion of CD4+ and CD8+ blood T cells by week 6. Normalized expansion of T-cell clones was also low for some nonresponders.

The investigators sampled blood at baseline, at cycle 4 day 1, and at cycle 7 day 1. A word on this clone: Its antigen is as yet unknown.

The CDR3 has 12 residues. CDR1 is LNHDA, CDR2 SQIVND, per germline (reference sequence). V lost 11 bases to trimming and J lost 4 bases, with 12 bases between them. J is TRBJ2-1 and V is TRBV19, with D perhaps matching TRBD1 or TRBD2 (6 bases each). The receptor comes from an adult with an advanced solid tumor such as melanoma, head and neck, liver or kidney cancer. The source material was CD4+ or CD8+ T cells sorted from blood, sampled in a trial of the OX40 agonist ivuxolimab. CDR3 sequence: CAVEGGYNEQFF. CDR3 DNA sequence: TGTGCCGTAGAGGGGGGATACAATGAGCAGTTCTTC.